These 19 T cell receptor beta chains came from one sample sequenced in a study of blood T cells in healthy people across ages. PCR was performed a second time for about 7 to 12 cycles using a sample-barcoded 5' primer and a J-beta primer mix. TCRdb re-called the 5' RACE reads with MiXCR, one entry per CDR3 protein. The sample contains 630,000 or so distinct CDR3 sequences, about 30% of which appear only once. The specimen was blood. These TCRs come from a woman aged 80 or over in good health.

As to this clonotype: A much larger clone sits a single nucleotide away, making a read error possible. The genes are TRBV4-2 and TRBJ2-7; 8 bases fit TRBD2. The V gene end was trimmed by 0 bases and the J gene end by 2 bases; junction bases not matched to a gene: 9. Germline CDR1 and CDR2: LGHNA and YNFKEQ. CDR3 length: 17 amino acids. CDR3 in DNA: TGTGCCAGCAGCCAAGAAGGATGGGGTAGCGGGACCTACGAGCAGTACTTC. This sequence encodes CASSQEGWGSGTYEQYF.

The V and J genes are TRBV20-1 and TRBJ1-1; D remains unclear. The CDR3 covers 11 residues. Germline V lookup: CDR1 DFQATT, CDR2 SNEGSKA (reference sequence). Trimming took 2 bases from V and 6 from J, leaving 7 bases between them. The CDR3, as DNA: TGCAGTGCTAGACGGGAGGCTGAAGCTTTCTTT. Amino acid sequence: CSARREAEAFF.

This clonotype was detected ten times or more. The V gene is TRBV4-3, the J gene TRBJ2-5, with TRBD2 identical over 8 bases. The CDR3 has 16 amino acids. Per germline, CDR1 LGHNA and CDR2 YSLEER. V was pared by 1 base and J by 4 bases, with 8 bases of the junction left unmatched. CDR3 sequence: CASSQVAGGLGETQYF. The CDR3 DNA reads TGCGCCAGCAGCCAAGTCGCGGGGGGTTTAGGAGAGACCCAGTACTTC.

At least ten counts were recorded for this clonotype. The rearrangement joins TRBV20-1 to TRBJ1-2; TRBD1 aligns across 12 bases. The CDR3 runs to 13 residues. Looked up from germline, CDR1 is DFQATT and CDR2 is SNEGSKA (reference sequence). The V segment lost 6 bases and the J segment 8 bases; nucleotides outside the gene matches: 7. CDR3 DNA sequence: TGCAGTGCGCCGGGACAGGGGGCTGGAGGCTACACCTTC. Its translation is CSAPGQGAGGYTF.

This rearrangement joins TRBV12-3 or TRBV12-4 to TRBJ1-2; D is undetermined. The CDR3 consists of 12 residues. V shed 3 bases and J shed 8 bases, with 10 bases lying between them. The CDR3 spells CASSFEVAGYTF. CDR3 bases: TGTGCCAGCAGTTTTGAGGTCGCGGGCTACACCTTC.

This clonotype was counted a few times. The J gene is TRBJ1-6, the V gene TRBV25-1; 9 nucleotides align to TRBD1. CDR3 length: 14 residues. Trimming removed 4 bases from V and 10 bases from J; junction bases left unmatched: 5. CDR1 and CDR2 from the germline V gene are MGHDK and SYGVNS. The CDR3 reads CASSGDREGSPLHF. The CDR3 DNA follows: TGTGCCAGCAGTGGGGACAGGGAAGGCTCACCCCTCCACTTT. Full variable domain (rest looked up from reference TRBV25-1 and TRBJ1-6): EADIYQTPRYLVIGTGKKITLECSQTMGHDKMYWYQQDPGMELHLIHYSYGVNSTEKGDLSSESTVSRIRTEHFPLTLESARPSHTSQYLCASSGDREGSPLHFGNGTRLTVT.

This clonotype was detected ten times or more. The chain recombines TRBV5-5 with TRBJ2-2; possibly TRBD2 for D (9 bases). CDR3 length: 17 residues. Germline CDR1 and CDR2: SGHKS and YYEKEE (reference sequence). With 3 bases removed from V and 1 base from J, the gap between germline ends came to 16 bases. CDR3 in amino acids: CASSWRGGTGNTGELFF. DNA of the CDR3: TGTGCCAGCAGCTGGCGGGGGGGGACAGGGAACACCGGGGAGCTGTTTTTT.

The chain links TRBV14 to TRBJ1-2, with a weak D call TRBD1 (5 bases). In germline, CDR1 is SGHDN, CDR2 FVKESK. This CDR3 is 15 amino acids long. V gave up 3 bases and J gave up 2 bases, with 13 bases separating them. CDR3 nucleotide sequence: TGTGCCAGCAGCCAGGCTTCGGGACCCAACTATGGCTACACCTTC. Amino acids: CASSQASGPNYGYTF.

This clonotype was seen a few times. The chain couples TRBV28 to TRBJ2-3; TRBD2 agrees at 9 bases. Germline lookup yields CDR1 MDHEN and CDR2 SYDVKM. The CDR3 is 15 amino acids. The V segment lost 6 bases and the J segment 4 bases; nucleotides outside the gene matches: 8. DNA of the CDR3: TGTGCCAGCAGCCTTCCGGCTAGCGGGGCAGATACGCAGTATTTT. It specifies CASSLPASGADTQYF.

As to this clonotype: At one boundary the junction diverges from the germline segment, which might be a read error. V is TRBV29-1 and J is TRBJ2-5; 11 bases agree with TRBD2. The germline V gene encodes CDR1 SQVTM and CDR2 ANQGSEA. This CDR3 comprises 15 residues. The CDR3 region is CGVEVPVAGGRAQYF. The DNA of the CDR3 is TGCGGCGTTGAAGTTCCGGTAGCGGGGGGGCGTGCGCAGTACTTC.

This clonotype was detected ten times or more. V gene TRBV12-3 or TRBV12-4 combines with J gene TRBJ2-7; D is possibly TRBD2 (7 bases). Between the trimmed V and J ends, which lost 6 bases and 3 bases, there was a span of 18 bases. The CDR3 spans 15 residues. The CDR3 loop reads CASRNKGGGGYEQYF. CDR3 coding DNA: TGTGCCAGCAGGAATAAGGGGGGGGGCGGCTACGAGCAGTACTTC.

In this sample, this clonotype turned up once. The CDR3 here is CASRQPPVADTQYF. The CDR3 DNA sequence: TGTGCCAGCAGACAACCCCCGGTGGCAGATACGCAGTATTTT. The rearrangement links TRBV6-5 to TRBJ2-3; D remains ambiguous. V lost 6 bases, J lost 4 bases, and 14 bases lay in between. From germline, CDR1 is MNHEY and CDR2 SVGAGI. This CDR3 contains 14 residues.

This clonotype was observed at least ten times. The chain is built from TRBV20-1 and TRBJ2-3; the match to TRBD2 covers 10 bases. The germline V gene has CDR1 DFQATT and CDR2 SNEGSKA (reference sequence). The CDR3 sequence is 17 residues long. Unmatched junction bases numbered 7, after V lost 0 bases and J lost 1 base. The CDR3, as DNA: TGCAGTGCTAGAGATATAACTAGCGGGGAGGGCACAGATACGCAGTATTTT. It is translated as CSARDITSGEGTDTQYF.

The chain links TRBV14 to TRBJ1-2, with 10 bases aligning to TRBD1. The CDR3 totals 17 residues. After removal of 2 bases from V and 6 bases from J, the junction contained 12 bases not matched to a gene. Germline CDR1 and CDR2: SGHDN and FVKESK. In DNA form, the CDR3 reads TGTGCCAGCAGCCAAAATGATCCAGGGACAGGGGCCGATGGCTACACCTTC. Its translation: CASSQNDPGTGADGYTF.

Only one count was recorded for this clonotype. The chain is built from TRBV5-1 and TRBJ1-2, with a weak D call TRBD1 (5 bases). V lost 0 bases and J 8 bases, leaving 11 bases between the germline ends. Germline CDR1 and CDR2: SGHRS and YFSETQ. The CDR3 covers 13 residues. The CDR3 sequence: CASSLEGVKGYTF. CDR3 DNA: TGCGCCAGCAGCTTGGAAGGGGTGAAGGGCTACACCTTC.

This clonotype was observed a single time. V and J are TRBV30 and TRBJ1-2; D uncertain. Trimming took off 0 bases at V and 6 bases at J, with 11 bases between the two ends. This CDR3 contains 13 residues. Germline lookup yields CDR1 GTSNPN and CDR2 SVGIG (reference sequence). In DNA, the CDR3 is TGTGCCTGGAGTGTCAATAGTCGAGATGGCTACACCTTC. It is translated as CAWSVNSRDGYTF.

The chain combines TRBV3-1 with TRBJ1-1; TRBD1 might be the D (5 bases). Germline assignment: CDR1 LGHDT and CDR2 YNNKEL (reference sequence). The germline V and J ends were trimmed by 4 bases and 5 bases, with 11 bases remaining between them. The CDR3 loop spans 13 amino acids. The DNA for the CDR3 is TGTGCCAGCAGCCGGGGCCCCGGGACTGAAGCTTTCTTT. Its protein is CASSRGPGTEAFF.

This chain joins TRBV6-5 and TRBJ2-7; TRBD1 might be the D (5 bases). This CDR3 region has 13 residues. Deletions cut 4 bases from V and 3 bases from J, with 10 bases between. Germline V gene sequence: CDR1 MNHEY, CDR2 SVGAGI. The CDR3 DNA sequence: TGTGCCAGCAGTTCCCCGGACAACTACGAGCAGTACTTC. Translated: CASSSPDNYEQYF.

This clonotype was seen more than once but under ten times. The chain employs TRBV7-6 and TRBJ1-1; D gene ambiguous. The CDR3 runs to 15 residues. Trimming cost V 1 base and J 2 bases, with 11 bases left between them. Germline V gives CDR1 SGHVS, CDR2 FNYEAQ. In DNA, the CDR3 is TGTGCCAGCAGCTTAGGGTCGGCAGCTAACACTGAAGCTTTCTTT. Protein product: CASSLGSAANTEAFF. Full variable domain (missing parts from reference TRBV7-6 and TRBJ1-1): GAGVSQSPRYKVTKRGQDVALRCDPISGHVSLYWYRQALGQGPEFLTYFNYEAQQDKSGLPNDRFSAERPEGSISTLTIQRTEQRDSAMYRCASSLGSAANTEAFFGQGTRLTVV.